Sequencing of this T cell receptor beta chain was carried out in a study of Tregs in tolerant kidney transplant recipients. The nonmyeloablative bone marrow transplants came from related graft donors, with transient mixed chimerism. Sequencing used immunoSEQ multiplex PCR; TCRdb keeps in-frame clones, though not all of them. This table lists nearly 15,000 clones. Points from the study as a whole: Few patients were studied, so findings need validation in larger groups.

With 7 bases removed from V and 0 bases from J, the gap between germline ends came to 13 bases. CDR3 length equals 14 residues. Germline CDR1 and CDR2: GTSNPN and SVGIG (reference sequence). A word on this clone: The target antigen is unknown. The CDR3 end lies 3 residues beyond the end of the read and is filled in from the germline J gene.

The material sequenced was CD4+ T cells from blood (PBMCs), taken 12 months after the transplant. This rearrangement joins TRBV30 to TRBJ2-1; D ambiguous. This TCR was recovered from a human patient who received a combined kidney and bone marrow transplant. The graft donor may have given rise to some T cells. CDR3 DNA (partial): TGTGCCTTGAGAAGCACGAGCTCCTACAATGAG. This gives the protein CALRSTSSYNE. The full CDR3 protein reads CALRSTSSYNEQFF.